Listed below are T cell receptor beta chains from one sample, sequenced in a study of blood T cell repertoires in COVID-19. Profiling relied on immunoSEQ multiplex PCR, and the TCRdb table lists in-frame clones only, not all of them. The sample includes around 140,000 clones, approximately 88% of them seen just once. The sequenced sample consisted of peripheral blood. These receptor sequences come from a woman between 45 and 60 years old with acute or convalescent COVID-19. Both conserved end residues are part of each CDR3. A D gene is named only where the DNA matches it firmly. Clone size appears in some rows only: once, few, many, or a class for an expanded clone.

v_call	j_call	d_call	clone_size	cdr3_nt	cdr3_aa
TRBV28	TRBJ2-7	NA	NA	TGTGCCAGCACCATACAGGGTTTGGAAGAGCAGTACTTC	CASTIQGLEEQYF
TRBV19	TRBJ1-2	TRBD1	few	TGTGCCAGTAGTACACGGACAGGGGGCGATTTTAACTATGGCTACACCTTC	CASSTRTGGDFNYGYTF
TRBV7-6	TRBJ2-2	NA	NA	TGTGCCAGCAGGACGGAGGGGGGGGGCCCCACCGGGGAGCTGTTTTTT	CASRTEGGGPTGELFF
TRBV6-5	TRBJ2-7	TRBD1	once	TGTGCCAGCAGTTACGAGGGGGCGGGCACCTACGAGCAGTACTTC	CASSYEGAGTYEQYF
TRBV12-5	TRBJ1-5	NA	NA	TGTGCTAGTGGTACGTGGGGCCAGCCCCAGCATTTT	CASGTWGQPQHF
TRBV3-1/TRBV3-2	TRBJ1-2	TRBD1	NA	TGTGCCAGCAGCCCAGGGACAGGGCCCTATGGCTACACCTTC	CASSPGTGPYGYTF
TRBV5-4	TRBJ2-5	NA	NA	TGTGCCAGCAGCCCTCAGCGGATTCTGGAGACCCAGTACTTC	CASSPQRILETQYF
TRBV7-3	TRBJ2-1	TRBD1	NA	TGTGCCAGCAGCCTCGCGGGGACAGGGGGCTTCAATGAGCAGTTCTTC	CASSLAGTGGFNEQFF
TRBV27	TRBJ2-7	NA	NA	TGTGCCAGCAGTTTAAGGCTAGTCCCCTACGAGCAGTACTTC	CASSLRLVPYEQYF
TRBV7-9	TRBJ2-1	NA	NA	TGTGCCAGCAGCCCATACAATGAGCAGTTCTTC	CASSPYNEQFF
TRBV6-5	TRBJ1-1	NA	NA	TGTGCCAGCAGTTACTCGACAGGAACCTTTGAAGCTTTCTTT	CASSYSTGTFEAFF
TRBV3-1/TRBV3-2	TRBJ2-7	TRBD2	few	TGTGCCAGCAGCTTTAGCGGGGGAGCCTACGAGCAGTACTTC	CASSFSGGAYEQYF
TRBV9	TRBJ2-7	TRBD1	NA	TGTGCCAGCAGCGTAGAAGCACAGGGGGCCCACGAGCAGTACTTC	CASSVEAQGAHEQYF
TRBV14	TRBJ1-2	NA	NA	TGTGCCAGCAGCCAAGACCGGGGAGGTAGGAACTATGGCTACACCTTC	CASSQDRGGRNYGYTF
TRBV13	TRBJ1-2	NA	few	TGTGCCAGCAGCTTACCCCAGATCTCCTATGGCTACACCTTC	CASSLPQISYGYTF
TRBV10-1	TRBJ2-7	NA	NA	TGCGCCAGCAGTGCGCTTCCTCAGGGGCGGGCCGAGCAGTACTTC	CASSALPQGRAEQYF
TRBV12-3/TRBV12-4	TRBJ1-2	NA	NA	TGTGCCAGCACTATACAGGGCTCGTATGGCTACACCTTC	CASTIQGSYGYTF
TRBV3-1/TRBV3-2	TRBJ2-3	NA	NA	TGTGCCAGCAGCCAAGGCGGTGATAGCACAGATACGCAGTATTTT	CASSQGGDSTDTQYF
TRBV5-1	TRBJ2-3	TRBD2	once	TGCGCCAGCAGCTTGATGAGCGGGGGCACAGATACGCAGTATTTT	CASSLMSGGTDTQYF
TRBV15	TRBJ1-1	NA	NA	TGTGCCACCAGCAGAGACAGTGTTACTGAAGCTTTCTTT	CATSRDSVTEAFF
TRBV9	TRBJ1-1	NA	NA	TGTGCCAGCAGCGTAGGGCAGGGGCTCGACACTGAAGCTTTCTTT	CASSVGQGLDTEAFF
TRBV14	TRBJ1-1	NA	once	TGTGCCAGCAGCCAAGATCTTACGGGCACTGAAGCTTTCTTT	CASSQDLTGTEAFF
TRBV3-1/TRBV3-2	TRBJ1-2	TRBD1	NA	TGTGCCAGCAGCCAAGATCGACAGGGGGCCTATGGCTACACCTTC	CASSQDRQGAYGYTF
TRBV6-5	TRBJ2-7	TRBD2	NA	TGTGCCAGCACCCTTAGAGGCGGGGGGGCGTGGGAGCAGTACTTC	CASTLRGGGAWEQYF
TRBV9	TRBJ2-2	NA	NA	TGTGCCAGCAGCGTTCCTAGTGGTAACACCGGGGAGCTGTTTTTT	CASSVPSGNTGELFF
TRBV12-3/TRBV12-4	TRBJ2-7	TRBD2	NA	TGTGCCAGTTTTTTAGCGGGTTCCTACGAGCAGTACTTC	CASFLAGSYEQYF
TRBV4-1	TRBJ1-1	NA	NA	TGCGCCAGCAGCCAAGAAGAAGGGCCATCCCGAGGGAGGATGAACACTGAAGCTTTCTTT	CASSQEEGPSRGRMNTEAFF
TRBV18	TRBJ1-1	NA	NA	TGTGCCAGCTCACACAGGGAGTTTCTAGCTGAAGCTTTCTTT	CASSHREFLAEAFF
TRBV11-2	TRBJ1-3	TRBD1	NA	TGTGCCAGCAGCGGCTTGGACAGGGAAAGAAACACCATATATTTT	CASSGLDRERNTIYF
TRBV2	TRBJ2-7	TRBD2	NA	TGTGCCAGCATGGAGGGACTAGCGGGATTTACCTACGAGCAGTACTTC	CASMEGLAGFTYEQYF
TRBV7-6	TRBJ1-2	TRBD1	once	TGTGCCAGCAGCAAGGAGAGGGGGCTGGATGGCTACACCTTC	CASSKERGLDGYTF
TRBV11-2	TRBJ1-2	TRBD1	NA	TGTGCCAGCAGCTTAGACTCACGACAGGGGGACGGCTACACCTTC	CASSLDSRQGDGYTF
TRBV11-2	TRBJ2-1	NA	NA	TGTGCCAGCAGCTTATCAGGTGCTACCTACAATGAGCAGTTCTTC	CASSLSGATYNEQFF
TRBV2	TRBJ2-2	TRBD2	NA	TGTGCCAGCAGGGGCAGCGGGAGACCCACCGGGGAGCTGTTTTTT	CASRGSGRPTGELFF
TRBV9	TRBJ1-1	NA	NA	TGTGCCAGCAGCCCGATAGCCTCCTCCCCTATGAACACTGAAGCTTTCTTT	CASSPIASSPMNTEAFF
TRBV9	TRBJ2-7	NA	NA	TGTGCCAGCAGCGCGGACAGAGCAACCTACGAGCAGTACTTC	CASSADRATYEQYF
TRBV4-2	TRBJ1-1	NA	once	TGTGCCAGCAGCCCTAGACCGATGAACACTGAAGCTTTCTTT	CASSPRPMNTEAFF
TRBV12-3/TRBV12-4	TRBJ1-2	TRBD1	NA	TGTGCCAGCAGACTACAGGGGCCCGACGGCTACACCTTC	CASRLQGPDGYTF
TRBV24-1	TRBJ2-1	NA	NA	TGTGCCACCAGTGATTCCAGCTACAATGAGCAGTTCTTC	CATSDSSYNEQFF
TRBV12-3/TRBV12-4	TRBJ2-7	TRBD1	NA	TGTGCCAGCAGTCCGGGACAGTACTACGAGCAGTACTTC	CASSPGQYYEQYF
TRBV6-1	TRBJ1-2	TRBD1	NA	TGTGCCAGCAGTGAAGTAAGGGACAGGGCCTACTATTCTGGCTACACCTTC	CASSEVRDRAYYSGYTF